The text below deals with one T cell receptor beta chain. The sample originates from a study of cytomegalovirus exposure and HLA in healthy donors. For the study at large: Assignment to the Caucasian-associated ancestry cluster applied to 75% to 85% of the approximately 400 genotyped donors.

13 Jbeta primers and 60 Vbeta primers were used for the PCR. Clones were sequenced by immunoSEQ multiplex PCR, and TCRdb holds only the in-frame ones, with some missing. The table lists 78,000 or so clones, approximately 60% of them singletons. V was shortened by 4 bases and J by 3 bases, with 10 bases between the two germline ends. Germline CDR1 is SGHRS and CDR2 is YFSETQ. The CDR3 has 13 residues. This clonotype was obtained from a male donor in good health and CMV-seropositive. Sequencing was performed on PBMCs. This chain links TRBV5-1 with TRBJ1-1; possible D gene TRBD1, 5 bases. CDR3 in amino acids: CASSLPGDTEAFF. The DNA for the CDR3 is TGCGCCAGCAGCCTGCCGGGGGACACTGAAGCTTTCTTT.